This T cell receptor beta chain is drawn from a study of cytomegalovirus exposure and HLA in healthy donors. Primers: 60 Vbeta forward and 13 Jbeta reverse. Here immunoSEQ multiplex PCR was the method, and the copy in TCRdb shows in-frame clones only, minus some. The sample spans under 150,000 clones; the ten largest clones claim roughly 2.5%. The CDR3 contains 16 residues. CDR1 is LNHDA and CDR2 is SQIVND in the germline V gene (reference sequence). V lost 5 bases and J 1 base, leaving 15 bases between the germline ends. Comment on this clone: Its antigen is unknown.

Broader study findings: Presence/absence analyses rested on an assumption that sequencing depth was roughly uniform across donors. Common viral pathogens seemed to be connected with several of the most significant clusters, according to a later analysis. Prediction of most subjects' HLA-A and HLA-B alleles by TCR beta sequences was reportedly accurate.

The receptor's source is a man aged 40-49 years in good health and CMV-seronegative. This chain connects TRBV19 to TRBJ1-5; weak D call: TRBD1 (6 bases). The sequencing input was PBMCs. CDR3 coding DNA: TGTGCCAGTAGTGCCTACAGGGCCGACAGCAATCAGCCCCAGCATTTT. Translation gives CASSAYRADSNQPQHF.